This TCR beta chain originates from a study of T cells in women clearing cervical HPV infection. Study findings and constraints: TRBV6-7 relative abundance averaged about 0.11% in cases and 0.15% to 0.2% in controls.

Trimming shortened V by 6 bases and J by 6 bases, and 21 bases separated the two germline ends. There are 14 residues in the CDR3. Germline V gives CDR1 SQVTM, CDR2 ANQGSEA. In the case of this clone: No antigen is known for it. The observed sequence ends 3 residues before the CDR3 terminus, with the missing tail filled in from the germline J gene.

All donors had a single incident cervical HPV16 infection, not prevalent. HPV was found by MY09/MY11 PCR and dot-blot genotyping. Genomic DNA, averaging approximately 1,200 ng per sample, yielded TCR beta CDR3 via immunoSEQ. Clones were sequenced by immunoSEQ multiplex PCR, and TCRdb holds only the in-frame ones, with some missing. In all, the sample yields some 39,000 clones. The origin of this receptor is a woman between 18 and 69 years old with a cervical HPV16 infection that either progressed to CIN3+ or cleared (not recorded which). The chain links TRBV29-1 to TRBJ2-7; D tentatively reads TRBD1 or TRBD2 (5 bases each). Sequencing input: blood buffy coat. The sequenced CDR3 bases are TGCAGCGTCCAAGGAGGACAAGATGGGCGCGAG. As protein: CSVQGGQDGRE. The full CDR3 is CSVQGGQDGREQYF.